These T cell receptor beta chains were read from a single sample in a study of blood T cell repertoires in COVID-19. Profiled with immunoSEQ multiplex PCR; TCRdb holds only in-frame clones, not every one. The sample includes about 150,000 clones, 65% to 85% of them seen just once. Sequences were obtained from peripheral blood. The receptors originated from a man aged 50-59 years with active or convalescent COVID-19. CDR3s include the opening cysteine and the closing phenylalanine or tryptophan. D genes are given only for firm matches. Only some rows state a clone size, as once, few, many or a class for expanded clones.

V	size	D	J	DNA	CDR3
TRBV29-1	once	NA	TRBJ1-1	TGCAGCGATAACGGGGGGGCGAACACTGAAGCTTTCTTT	CSDNGGANTEAFF
TRBV3-1/TRBV3-2	NA	TRBD2	TRBJ2-7	TGTGCCAGCAGCCAAGGGCCTAGCGGCCGCTCCTACGAGCAGTACTTC	CASSQGPSGRSYEQYF
TRBV7-2	NA	TRBD1	TRBJ1-3	TGTGCCAGCAGCACCGGGACAGTCTCTGGAAACACCATATATTTT	CASSTGTVSGNTIYF
TRBV19	NA	NA	TRBJ1-6	TGTGCCAGTAGTATCGGGGAATTGGGGAGTTCACCCCTCCACTTT	CASSIGELGSSPLHF
TRBV28	NA	NA	TRBJ2-7	TGTGCCAGCAGTCCCAAATACGAGCAGTACTTC	CASSPKYEQYF
TRBV11-2	NA	NA	TRBJ1-5	TGTGCCAGCAGCCCAGATGGGGCGTACAATCAGCCCCAGCATTTT	CASSPDGAYNQPQHF
TRBV19	NA	NA	TRBJ1-5	TGTGCCAGTAGTACAGGGGGCAATCAGCCCCAGCATTTT	CASSTGGNQPQHF
TRBV6-1	few	TRBD2	TRBJ2-3	TGTGCCAGCAGTGACCTAGCGGGAGTAGCAGATACGCAGTATTTT	CASSDLAGVADTQYF
TRBV7-3	NA	NA	TRBJ2-1	TGTGCCAGCAGCCCCGGGACTGGCAATGAGCAGTTCTTC	CASSPGTGNEQFF
TRBV6-2/TRBV6-3	NA	TRBD1	TRBJ1-2	TGTGCCAGCAGCAGACAGGGAGTTAACTATGGCTACACCTTC	CASSRQGVNYGYTF
TRBV11-2	NA	NA	TRBJ2-7	TGTGCCAGCAGCTTAGATCCCTTAGGACAGTTGTCCTACGAGCAGTACTTC	CASSLDPLGQLSYEQYF